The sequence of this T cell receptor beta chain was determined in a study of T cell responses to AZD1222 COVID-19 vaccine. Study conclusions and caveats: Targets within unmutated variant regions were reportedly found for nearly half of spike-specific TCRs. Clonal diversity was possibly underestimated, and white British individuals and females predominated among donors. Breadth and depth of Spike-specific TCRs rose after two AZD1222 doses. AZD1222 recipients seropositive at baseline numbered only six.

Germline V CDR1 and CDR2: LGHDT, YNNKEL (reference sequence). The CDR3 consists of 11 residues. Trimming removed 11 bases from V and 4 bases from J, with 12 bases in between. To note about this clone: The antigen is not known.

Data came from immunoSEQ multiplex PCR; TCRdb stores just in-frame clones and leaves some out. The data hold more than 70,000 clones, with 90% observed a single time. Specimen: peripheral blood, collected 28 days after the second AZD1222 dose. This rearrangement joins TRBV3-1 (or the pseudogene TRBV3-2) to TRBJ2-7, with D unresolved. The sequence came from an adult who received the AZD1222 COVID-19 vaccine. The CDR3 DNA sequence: TGTGCCGTTTCCGATTTATACGAGCAGTACTTC. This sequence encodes CAVSDLYEQYF.